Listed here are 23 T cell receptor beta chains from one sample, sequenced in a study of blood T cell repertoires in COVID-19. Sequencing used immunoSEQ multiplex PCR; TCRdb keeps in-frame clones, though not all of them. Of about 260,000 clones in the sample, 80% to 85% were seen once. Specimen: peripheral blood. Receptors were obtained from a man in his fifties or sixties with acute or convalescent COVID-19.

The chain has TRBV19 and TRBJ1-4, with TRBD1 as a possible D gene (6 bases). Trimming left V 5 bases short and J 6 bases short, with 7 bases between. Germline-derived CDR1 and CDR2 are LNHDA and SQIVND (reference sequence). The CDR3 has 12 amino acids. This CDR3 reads CASSYRDEKLFF. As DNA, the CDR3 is TGTGCCAGTAGTTACAGGGATGAAAAACTGTTTTTT.

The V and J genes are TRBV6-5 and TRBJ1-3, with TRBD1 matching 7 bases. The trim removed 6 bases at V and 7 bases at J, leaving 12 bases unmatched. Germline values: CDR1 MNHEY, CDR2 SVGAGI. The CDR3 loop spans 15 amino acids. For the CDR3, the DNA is TGTGCCAGCAGAACAACAGGGGTCGCGGGCAACACCATATATTTT. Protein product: CASRTTGVAGNTIYF.

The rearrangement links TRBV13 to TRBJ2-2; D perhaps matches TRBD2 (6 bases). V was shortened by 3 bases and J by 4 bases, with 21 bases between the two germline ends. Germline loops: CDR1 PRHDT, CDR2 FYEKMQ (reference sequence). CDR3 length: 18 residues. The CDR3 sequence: CASSFAGSSNRGTGELFF. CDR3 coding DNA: TGTGCCAGCAGCTTCGCGGGATCAAGTAATCGGGGCACCGGGGAGCTGTTTTTT. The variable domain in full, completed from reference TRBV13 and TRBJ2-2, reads AAGVIQSPRHLIKEKRETATLKCYPIPRHDTVYWYQQGPGQDPQFLISFYEKMQSDKGSIPDRFSAQQFSDYHSELNMSSLELGDSALYFCASSFAGSSNRGTGELFFGEGSRLTVL.

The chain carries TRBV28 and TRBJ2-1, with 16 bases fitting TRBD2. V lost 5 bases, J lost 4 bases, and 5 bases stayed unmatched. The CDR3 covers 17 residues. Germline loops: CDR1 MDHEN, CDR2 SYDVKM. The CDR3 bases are TGTGCCAGCAGTCAGGGGACTAGCGGGAGGGGGTACAATGAGCAGTTCTTC. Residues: CASSQGTSGRGYNEQFF.

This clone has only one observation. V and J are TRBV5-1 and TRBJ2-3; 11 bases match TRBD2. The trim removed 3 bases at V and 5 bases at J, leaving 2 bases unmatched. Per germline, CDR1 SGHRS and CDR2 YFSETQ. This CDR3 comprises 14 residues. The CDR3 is CASSSGTSGDTQYF. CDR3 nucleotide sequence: TGCGCCAGCAGCTCCGGGACTAGCGGAGATACGCAGTATTTT.

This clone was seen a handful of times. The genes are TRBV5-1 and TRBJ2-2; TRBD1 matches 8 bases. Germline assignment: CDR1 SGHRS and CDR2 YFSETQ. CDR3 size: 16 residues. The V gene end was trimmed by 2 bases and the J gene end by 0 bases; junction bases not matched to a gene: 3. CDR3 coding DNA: TGCGCCAGCAGCTTACTACAGGGGGCGAACACCGGGGAGCTGTTTTTT. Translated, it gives CASSLLQGANTGELFF.

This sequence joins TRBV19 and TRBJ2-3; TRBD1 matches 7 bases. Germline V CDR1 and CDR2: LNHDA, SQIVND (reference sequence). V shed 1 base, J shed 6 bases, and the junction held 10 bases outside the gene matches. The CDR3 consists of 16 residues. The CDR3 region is CASSIVMTGTGDTQYF. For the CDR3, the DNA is TGTGCCAGTAGTATAGTAATGACAGGGACGGGGGATACGCAGTATTTT.

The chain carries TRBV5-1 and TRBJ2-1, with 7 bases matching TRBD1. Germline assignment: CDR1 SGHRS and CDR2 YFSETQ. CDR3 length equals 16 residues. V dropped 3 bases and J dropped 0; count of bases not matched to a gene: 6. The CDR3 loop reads CASSSAGQASYNEQFF. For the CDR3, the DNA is TGCGCCAGCAGCTCTGCCGGACAGGCCTCCTACAATGAGCAGTTCTTC. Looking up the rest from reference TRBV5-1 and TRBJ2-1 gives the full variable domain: KAGVTQTPRYLIKTRGQQVTLSCSPISGHRSVSWYQQTPGQGLQFLFEYFSETQRNKGNFPGRFSGRQFSNSRSEMNVSTLELGDSALYLCASSSAGQASYNEQFFGPGTRLTVL.

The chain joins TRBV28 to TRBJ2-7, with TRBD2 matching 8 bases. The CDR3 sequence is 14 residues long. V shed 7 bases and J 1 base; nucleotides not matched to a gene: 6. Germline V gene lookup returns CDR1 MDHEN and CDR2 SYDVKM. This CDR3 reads CASNGLAKSYEQYF. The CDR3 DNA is TGTGCCAGCAACGGACTAGCCAAGTCCTACGAGCAGTACTTC.

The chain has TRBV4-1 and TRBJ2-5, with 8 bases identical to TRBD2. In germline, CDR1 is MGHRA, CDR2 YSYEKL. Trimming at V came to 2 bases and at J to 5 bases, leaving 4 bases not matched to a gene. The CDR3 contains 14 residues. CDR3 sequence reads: CASSQYAGGETQYF. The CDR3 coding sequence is TGCGCCAGCAGCCAATACGCGGGAGGCGAGACCCAGTACTTC.

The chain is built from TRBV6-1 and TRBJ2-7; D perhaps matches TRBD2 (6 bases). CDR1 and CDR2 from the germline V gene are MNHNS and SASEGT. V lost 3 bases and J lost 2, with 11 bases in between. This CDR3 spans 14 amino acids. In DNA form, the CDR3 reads TGTGCCAGCAGTGACGCCGGGACTCCCTACGAGCAGTACTTC. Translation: CASSDAGTPYEQYF.

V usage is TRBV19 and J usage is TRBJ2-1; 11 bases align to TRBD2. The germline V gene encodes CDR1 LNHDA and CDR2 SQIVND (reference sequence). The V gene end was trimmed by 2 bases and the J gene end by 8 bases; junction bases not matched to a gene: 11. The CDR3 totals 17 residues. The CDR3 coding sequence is TGTGCCAGTAGTATAAGGCTAGCGGGAGGCCTCAGGGATGAGCAGTTCTTC. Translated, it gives CASSIRLAGGLRDEQFF.

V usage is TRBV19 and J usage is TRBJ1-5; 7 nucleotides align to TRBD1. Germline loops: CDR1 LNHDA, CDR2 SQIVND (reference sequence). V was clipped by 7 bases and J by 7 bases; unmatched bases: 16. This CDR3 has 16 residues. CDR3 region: CASTLGPQGPSQPQHF. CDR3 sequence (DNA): TGTGCCAGTACCCTAGGCCCACAGGGGCCCTCGCAGCCCCAGCATTTT.

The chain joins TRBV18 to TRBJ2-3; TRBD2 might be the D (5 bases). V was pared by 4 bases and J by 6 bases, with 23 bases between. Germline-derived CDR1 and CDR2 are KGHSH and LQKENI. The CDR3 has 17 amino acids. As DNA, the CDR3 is TGTGCCAGCTCACTCTATTCTGCTCCAGGACGAGGGGATACGCAGTATTTT. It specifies CASSLYSAPGRGDTQYF.

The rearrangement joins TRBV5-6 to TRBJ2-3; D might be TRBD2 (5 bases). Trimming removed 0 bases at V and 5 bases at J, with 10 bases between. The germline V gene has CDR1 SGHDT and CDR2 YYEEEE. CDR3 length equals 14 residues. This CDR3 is CASSLVRAGDTQYF. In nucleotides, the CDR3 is TGTGCCAGCAGCTTGGTGAGGGCCGGAGATACGCAGTATTTT.

CDR3 DNA: TGTGCCAGCAGCTTGGGACAGGGAAAAGGTGGCTACACCTTC. Translated: CASSLGQGKGGYTF. The chain uses TRBV5-6 and TRBJ1-2; 7 nucleotides align to TRBD1. CDR1 and CDR2 from the germline V gene are SGHDT and YYEEEE. V shed 0 bases, J shed 7 bases, and the junction held 6 bases outside the gene matches. The CDR3 sequence is 14 residues long.

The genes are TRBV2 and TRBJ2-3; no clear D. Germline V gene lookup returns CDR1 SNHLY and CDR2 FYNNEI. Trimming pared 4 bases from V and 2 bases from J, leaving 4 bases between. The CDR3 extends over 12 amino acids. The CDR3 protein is CASSVSTDTQYF. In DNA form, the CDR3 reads TGTGCCAGCAGTGTCTCCACAGATACGCAGTATTTT. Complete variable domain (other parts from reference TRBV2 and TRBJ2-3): EPEVTQTPSHQVTQMGQEVILRCVPISNHLYFYWYRQILGQKVEFLVSFYNNEISEKSEIFDDQFSVERPDGSNFTLKIRSTKLEDSAMYFCASSVSTDTQYFGPGTRLTVL.

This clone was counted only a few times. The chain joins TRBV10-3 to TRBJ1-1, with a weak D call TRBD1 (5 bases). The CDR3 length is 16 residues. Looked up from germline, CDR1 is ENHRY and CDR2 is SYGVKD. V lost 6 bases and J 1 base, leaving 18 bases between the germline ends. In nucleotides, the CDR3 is TGTGCCATCAGGTTGACAGTCAACGGAAAGAACACTGAAGCTTTCTTT. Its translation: CAIRLTVNGKNTEAFF.

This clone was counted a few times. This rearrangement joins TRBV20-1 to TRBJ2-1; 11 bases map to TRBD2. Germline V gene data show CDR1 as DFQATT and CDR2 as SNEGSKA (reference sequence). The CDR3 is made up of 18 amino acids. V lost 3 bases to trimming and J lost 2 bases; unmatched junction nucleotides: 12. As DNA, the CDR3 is TGCAGTGCTAGTGACCGTTCCGGGACTAGCGGCCCCTACAATGAGCAGTTCTTC. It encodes CSASDRSGTSGPYNEQFF.

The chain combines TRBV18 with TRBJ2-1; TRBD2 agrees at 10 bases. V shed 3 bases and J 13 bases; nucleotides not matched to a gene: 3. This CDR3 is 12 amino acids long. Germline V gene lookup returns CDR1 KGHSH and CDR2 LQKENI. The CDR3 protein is CASSPGLAEQFF. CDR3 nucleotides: TGTGCCAGCTCACCCGGACTAGCGGAACAGTTCTTC.

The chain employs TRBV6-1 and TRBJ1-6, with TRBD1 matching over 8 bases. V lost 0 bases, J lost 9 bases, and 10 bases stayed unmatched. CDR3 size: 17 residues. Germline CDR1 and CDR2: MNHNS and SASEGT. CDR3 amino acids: CASSEASGGKAGSPLHF. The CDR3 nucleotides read TGTGCCAGCAGTGAAGCGTCAGGGGGCAAGGCAGGTTCACCCCTCCACTTT.

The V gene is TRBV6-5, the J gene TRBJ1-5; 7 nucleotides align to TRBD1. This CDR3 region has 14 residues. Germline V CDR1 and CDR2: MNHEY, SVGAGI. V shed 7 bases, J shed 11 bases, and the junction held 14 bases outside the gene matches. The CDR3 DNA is TGTGCCAGCATTAACGCAGGGGGAATGGGCACCCAGCATTTT. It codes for CASINAGGMGTQHF.

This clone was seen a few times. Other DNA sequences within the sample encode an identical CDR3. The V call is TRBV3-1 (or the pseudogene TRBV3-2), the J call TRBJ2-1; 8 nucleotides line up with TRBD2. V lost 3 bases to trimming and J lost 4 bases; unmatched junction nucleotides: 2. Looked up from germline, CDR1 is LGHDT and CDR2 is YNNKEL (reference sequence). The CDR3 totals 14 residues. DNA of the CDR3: TGTGCCAGCAGCCAGGGCGGGGGGTACAATGAGCAGTTCTTC. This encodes CASSQGGGYNEQFF.